A single sample is the source of the 4 T cell receptor beta chains below, sequenced in a study of cytomegalovirus exposure and HLA in healthy donors. Primers included in the PCR were 60 Vbeta and 13 Jbeta primers. Sequencing used immunoSEQ multiplex PCR; TCRdb keeps in-frame clones, though not all of them. The sample contains over 250,000 clones, 86% of which appear only once. Sample: PBMCs. All receptors derive from a middle-aged man in good health and CMV-seropositive.

The rearrangement links TRBV2 to TRBJ2-1, with 15 bases identical to TRBD2. CDR1 is SNHLY, CDR2 FYNNEI, per germline. Trimming took 4 bases from V and 6 from J; bases not matched to a gene: 13. This CDR3 is 19 amino acids long. This CDR3 is CASSVSGLAGGLATNEQFF. Written as DNA, the CDR3 is TGTGCCAGCAGTGTTTCGGGACTAGCGGGAGGTTTGGCTACCAATGAGCAGTTCTTC.

This clone was seen a single time. The rearrangement links TRBV7-6 to TRBJ2-5; 8 bases match TRBD2. The DNA matches TRBJ2-7 better at its end, which makes the J call doubtful. Per germline, CDR1 SGHVS and CDR2 FNYEAQ. The CDR3 has 15 residues. The CDR3 loop reads CASSPSGSGTYEQYF. The CDR3 DNA reads as TGTGCCAGCAGTCCCAGCGGGAGTGGGACCTACGAGCAGTACTTC.

With regard to this clone: The junction differs from germline at one of its ends, possibly a read error. The V gene is TRBV7-9, the J gene TRBJ2-7; D not certain. The CDR3 totals 12 residues. Germline V CDR1 and CDR2: SEHNR, FQNEAQ (reference sequence). CDR3 bases: TGTTCCAGCAGCCCCGACAACTACGAGCAGTACTTC. Translated, it gives CSSSPDNYEQYF.

V is TRBV28 and J is TRBJ1-1; the D gene is possibly TRBD1 (5 bases). The CDR3 contains 14 residues. V lost 7 bases, J lost 3 bases, and 15 bases lay in between. CDR1 is MDHEN, CDR2 SYDVKM, per germline. The CDR3 loop reads CASTLPGRDTEAFF. CDR3 sequence (DNA): TGTGCCAGCACCCTCCCAGGGAGGGACACTGAAGCTTTCTTT.